This T cell receptor (beta chain) was sequenced for a study of blood T cell repertoires in COVID-19. Profiling relied on immunoSEQ multiplex PCR, and the TCRdb table lists in-frame clones only, not all of them. The sample includes fewer than 80,000 clones, 88% of them seen just once. CDR1 is SGHDT and CDR2 is YYEEEE in the germline V gene. The CDR3 is 19 amino acids. After removal of 0 bases from V and 8 bases from J, the junction contained 20 bases not matched to a gene. The receptor's source is a human donor in a cohort sampled during active COVID-19. This chain uses TRBV5-6 with TRBJ1-2; TRBD1 matches 9 bases. Sequencing used peripheral blood. CDR3 coding DNA: TGTGCCAGCAGCTTGGCACAGGGGGCGCGGGTGCCGTCCTATGGAGGCTACACCTTC. Translating gives CASSLAQGARVPSYGGYTF.